This T cell receptor (beta chain) was documented in a study of cytotoxic CD8 clonotypes in ibrutinib-treated CLL. General study points: Public clonotypes (which were uncommon) either contracted or remained stable on treatment. Relative to age-matched healthy donors, clonality at baseline was higher, and it tracked circulating CD8+ T-cell counts.

Some clones are missing from TCRdb's copy, which holds only in-frame ones; the method was immunoSEQ multiplex PCR. Among about 330,000 clones listed, 67% were seen once. V shed 5 bases and J shed 2 bases, with 12 bases lying between them. The CDR3 has 14 residues. Germline CDR1 and CDR2: SGHVS and FQNEAQ. Investigators sourced approximately 2 micrograms of genomic DNA from cryopreserved PBMCs for TCR beta libraries. Concerning this clone itself: The target antigen is unknown.

The clonotype comes from a human donor with chronic lymphocytic leukemia. The chain couples TRBV7-8 to TRBJ1-2, with D tentatively TRBD1 (5 bases). The sequencing here drew on PBMCs, taken after 36 months of ibrutinib treatment. The CDR3 region has the DNA TGTGCCAGCAGCCATAGGGACGGAAACTATGGCTACACCTTC. Translation gives CASSHRDGNYGYTF.